This TCR beta chain was recorded in a study of T cell repertoires in cytomegalovirus infection. For the study at large: Public signatures in TCR beta pointed to CMV infection and matching HLA type.

MiXCR was run by TCRdb on the reads, yielding one entry per CDR3 protein. The repertoire holds hundreds of thousands of distinct CDR3 sequences, about a third seen once, with about 14% in the top ten. This CDR3 spans 15 amino acids. Germline V lookup: CDR1 LNHNV, CDR2 YYDKDF (reference sequence). The ends lost 5 bases at V and 6 bases at J; junction bases unmatched: 6. On this clonotype: Its antigen remains unidentified.

This chain joins TRBV15 and TRBJ2-2; 10 bases are a match to TRBD1. The input for sequencing was cultured CD8+ T cells from PBMCs, taken from culture after CMV antigen stimulation. The clonotype originates from a human donor in good health (CMV status not recorded). Some clones in this sample may be carry-over from other donors' samples. CDR3 protein: CATSSDRGAAGELFF. CDR3 sequence (DNA): TGTGCCACCAGCTCGGACAGGGGGGCCGCCGGGGAGCTGTTTTTT. The variable domain in full, with the rest retrieved from reference TRBV15 and TRBJ2-2, is DAMVIQNPRYQVTQFGKPVTLSCSQTLNHNVMYWYQQKSSQAPKLLFHYYDKDFNNEADTPDNFQSRRPNTSFCFLDIRSPGLGDTAMYLCATSSDRGAAGELFFGEGSRLTVL.